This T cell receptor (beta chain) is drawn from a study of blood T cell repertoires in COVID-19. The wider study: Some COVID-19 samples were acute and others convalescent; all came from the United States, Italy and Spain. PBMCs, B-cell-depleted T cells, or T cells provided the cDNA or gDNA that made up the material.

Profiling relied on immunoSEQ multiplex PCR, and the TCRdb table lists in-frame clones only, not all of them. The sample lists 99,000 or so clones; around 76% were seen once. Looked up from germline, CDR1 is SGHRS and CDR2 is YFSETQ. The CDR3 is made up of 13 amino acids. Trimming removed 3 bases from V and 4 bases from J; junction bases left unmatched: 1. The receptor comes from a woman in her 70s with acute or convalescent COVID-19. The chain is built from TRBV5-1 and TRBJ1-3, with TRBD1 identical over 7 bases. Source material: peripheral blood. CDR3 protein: CASSSRGGNTIYF. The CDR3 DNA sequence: TGCGCCAGCAGCTCCAGGGGGGGAAACACCATATATTTT.